This TCR beta chain was captured by sequencing in a study of cytomegalovirus exposure and HLA in healthy donors. Looking at the study overall: Of all 400 or so donors who were genotyped, around 79% belonged to the Caucasian-associated ancestry cluster. Study results and limitations: The investigators catalogued some 150 TCR beta chains as cytomegalovirus-associated.

To note about this clone: The target antigen is unknown.

PCR primers comprised 60 Vbeta and 13 Jbeta primers. Only in-frame clones appear in the TCRdb table, and some are missing; sequencing was by immunoSEQ multiplex PCR. This table holds 85,000 to 120,000 clones, more than 75% found once. There were likely unrecorded immune exposures, though donors were nominally healthy when sampled. This receptor was taken from a woman in her forties or fifties in good health and CMV-seropositive. Sample: PBMCs.

The DNA for the CDR3 is TGTGCCAGCAGCGTAGCTCTGGCGCAGGATACCGGGGGCAAAAACATTCAGTACTTC. It is translated as CASSVALAQDTGGKNIQYF. The chain uses TRBV9 and TRBJ2-4, with D possibly TRBD2 on 6 matching bases. V lost 0 bases, J lost 3 bases, and 22 bases lay in between. There are 19 residues in the CDR3. The germline V gene has CDR1 SGDLS and CDR2 YYNGEE.